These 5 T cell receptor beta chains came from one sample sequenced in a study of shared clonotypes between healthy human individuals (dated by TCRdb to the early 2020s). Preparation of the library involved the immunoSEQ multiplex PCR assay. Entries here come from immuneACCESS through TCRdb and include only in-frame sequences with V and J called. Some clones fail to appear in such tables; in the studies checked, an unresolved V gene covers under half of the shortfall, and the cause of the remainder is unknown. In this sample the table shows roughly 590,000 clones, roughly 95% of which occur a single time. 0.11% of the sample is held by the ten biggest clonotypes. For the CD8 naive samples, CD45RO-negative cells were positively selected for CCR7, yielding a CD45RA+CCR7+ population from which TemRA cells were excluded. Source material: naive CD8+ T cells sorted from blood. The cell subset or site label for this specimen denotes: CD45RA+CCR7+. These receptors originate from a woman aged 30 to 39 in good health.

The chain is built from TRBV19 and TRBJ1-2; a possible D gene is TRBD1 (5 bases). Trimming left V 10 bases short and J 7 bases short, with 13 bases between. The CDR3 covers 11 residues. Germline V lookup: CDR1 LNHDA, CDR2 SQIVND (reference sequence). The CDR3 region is CATQEGSGYTF. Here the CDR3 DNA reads TGTGCCACTCAGGAGGGGTCTGGCTACACCTTC.

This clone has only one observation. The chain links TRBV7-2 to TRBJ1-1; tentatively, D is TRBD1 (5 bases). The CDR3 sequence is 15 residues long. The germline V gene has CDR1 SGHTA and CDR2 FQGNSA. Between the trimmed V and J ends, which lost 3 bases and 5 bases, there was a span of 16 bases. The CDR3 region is CASSFGGYGGTEAFF. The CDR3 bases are TGTGCCAGCAGCTTCGGTGGGTATGGGGGGACTGAAGCTTTCTTT.

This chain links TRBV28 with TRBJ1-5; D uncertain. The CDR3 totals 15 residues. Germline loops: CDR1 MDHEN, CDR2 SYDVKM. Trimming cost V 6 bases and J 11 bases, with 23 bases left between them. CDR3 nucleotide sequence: TGTGCCAGCAGAACCTTGGACGGGAAGGCTAGGGCCCAGCATTTT. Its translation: CASRTLDGKARAQHF.

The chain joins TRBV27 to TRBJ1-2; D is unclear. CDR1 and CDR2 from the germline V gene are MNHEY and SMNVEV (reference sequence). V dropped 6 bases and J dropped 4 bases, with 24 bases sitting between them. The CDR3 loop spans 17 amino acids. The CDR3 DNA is TGTGCCAGCAGCACCCTCGACGGATACTCGAGGAGCTATGGCTACACCTTC. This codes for CASSTLDGYSRSYGYTF.

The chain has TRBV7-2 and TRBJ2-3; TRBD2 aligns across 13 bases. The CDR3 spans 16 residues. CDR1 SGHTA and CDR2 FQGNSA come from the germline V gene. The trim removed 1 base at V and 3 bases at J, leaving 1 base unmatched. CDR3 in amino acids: CASSLVLAGGTDTQYF. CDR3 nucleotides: TGTGCCAGCAGCTTAGTACTAGCGGGAGGGACAGATACGCAGTATTTT.